One and the same sample provided the 29 T cell receptor beta chains below, sequenced in a study of CD8 T cells in Susac syndrome. After extraction with the RNeasy kit, roughly 0.45 to 1 ug of the RNA was reverse transcribed using random hexamers. TCRdb analysed the immunoSEQ multiplex PCR reads with MiXCR anew, one entry per CDR3 protein. In the table there are some 190,000 distinct CDR3 sequences, 85% to 95% of which are singletons. Sequencing was done on a sample of CD4+ T cells from PBMCs. All receptors come from a human donor in good health.

The chain links TRBV2 to TRBJ2-1; 12 bases line up with TRBD2. Germline values: CDR1 SNHLY, CDR2 FYNNEI. V lost 8 bases to trimming and J lost 6 bases; unmatched junction nucleotides: 5. The CDR3 runs 14 residues. The CDR3 sequence is CASLGLAGTNEQFF. DNA of the CDR3: TGTGCCAGCTTGGGACTAGCGGGTACCAATGAGCAGTTCTTC.

The chain uses TRBV7-9 and TRBJ1-6; the D gene is possibly TRBD1 (6 bases). CDR3 length: 12 residues. Trimming shortened V by 8 bases and J by 10 bases, and 12 bases separated the two germline ends. The germline V gene encodes CDR1 SEHNR and CDR2 FQNEAQ (reference sequence). The CDR3: CASEGGESPLHF. The CDR3 coding sequence is TGTGCCAGCGAGGGGGGTGAGTCACCCCTCCACTTT.

The rearrangement links TRBV7-8 to TRBJ2-7; possible D gene TRBD1, 5 bases. Trimming took off 2 bases at V and 2 bases at J, with 10 bases between the two ends. This CDR3 is built from 14 residues. Germline V gene data show CDR1 as SGHVS and CDR2 as FQNEAQ. CDR3 in amino acids: CASSLSATAYEQYV. The CDR3 nucleotides are TGTGCCAGCAGCTTATCGGCGACAGCCTACGAGCAGTACGTC.

The chain employs TRBV11-3 and TRBJ2-2, with D hard to call. The CDR3 extends over 13 amino acids. The germline V gene encodes CDR1 SGHNT and CDR2 YENEEA. The germline V and J ends were trimmed by 3 bases and 4 bases, with 6 bases remaining between them. CDR3 DNA sequence: TGTGCCAGCAGCTTGTCCCTCACCGGGGAGCTGTTTTTT. It encodes CASSLSLTGELFF.

The gene calls are TRBV6-1 and TRBJ2-1, with 9 nucleotides matching TRBD1. Looked up from germline, CDR1 is MNHNS and CDR2 is SASEGT. The CDR3 extends over 14 amino acids. The ends lost 7 bases at V and 3 bases at J; junction bases unmatched: 4. CDR3 sequence reads: CASMGQGYYNEQFF. In DNA, the CDR3 is TGTGCCAGCATGGGACAGGGATACTACAATGAGCAGTTCTTC.

V and J are TRBV9 and TRBJ1-5; D gene unclear. Per the germline V gene, CDR1 is SGDLS and CDR2 is YYNGEE. The CDR3 length is 14 residues. The V end was cut by 0 bases, the J end by 2 bases, with 6 bases between. The CDR3 protein is CASSVAGGNQPQHF. Written as DNA, the CDR3 is TGTGCCAGCAGCGTAGCTGGAGGCAATCAGCCCCAGCATTTT.

The chain is built from TRBV11-2 and TRBJ2-5; TRBD2 matches at 10 bases. There are 16 residues in the CDR3. Per the germline V gene, CDR1 is SGHAT and CDR2 is FQNNGV. Unmatched junction bases numbered 5, after V lost 4 bases and J lost 0 bases. This chain's CDR3 is CASSSELAGYQETQYF. In DNA form, the CDR3 reads TGTGCCAGCAGCTCTGAACTAGCGGGGTACCAAGAGACCCAGTACTTC.

V usage is TRBV2 and J usage is TRBJ2-4; maybe TRBD1 (6 bases). Trimming took off 6 bases at V and 0 bases at J, with 12 bases between the two ends. Germline loops: CDR1 SNHLY, CDR2 FYNNEI. The CDR3 is made up of 15 amino acids. Written as DNA, the CDR3 is TGTGCCAGCAGCGCGGACAGTTTAGCCAAAAACATTCAGTACTTC. It codes for CASSADSLAKNIQYF.

The chain carries TRBV2 and TRBJ2-5, with a tentative D call TRBD1 (5 bases). Germline V gene lookup returns CDR1 SNHLY and CDR2 FYNNEI. V was cut by 5 bases and J by 3 bases, with 10 bases left in between. The CDR3 has 13 amino acids. CDR3 sequence reads: CASSKDIKETQYF. CDR3 nucleotides: TGTGCCAGCAGTAAGGACATTAAAGAGACCCAGTACTTC.

V is TRBV14 and J is TRBJ2-3; D ambiguous. The CDR3 extends over 14 amino acids. In germline, CDR1 is SGHDN, CDR2 FVKESK. With 2 bases removed from V and 6 bases from J, the gap between germline ends came to 12 bases. CDR3 in DNA: TGTGCCAGCAGCCAACTGACCCTCGGGGATACGCAGTATTTT. Translating it yields CASSQLTLGDTQYF.

V usage is TRBV5-1 and J usage is TRBJ1-4, with 10 positions matching TRBD1. The CDR3 is 14 residues long. CDR1 and CDR2 from the germline V gene are SGHRS and YFSETQ. With 3 bases clipped from V and 8 bases from J, the junction kept 4 bases outside the gene matches. This CDR3 is CASSSGQGREKLFF. The CDR3 bases are TGCGCCAGCAGCTCGGGACAGGGGAGAGAAAAACTGTTTTTT.

J is TRBJ1-2 and V is TRBV27; D unclear. The ends were cut back, 0 bases at V and 8 bases at J, with 13 bases in the middle. The germline gives CDR1 MNHEY, CDR2 SMNVEV (reference sequence). The CDR3 covers 14 residues. This CDR3 reads CASSLSNRFSGYTF. The CDR3 DNA is TGTGCCAGCAGTTTATCCAACAGATTTTCCGGCTACACCTTC.

This chain connects TRBV27 to TRBJ2-7; 10 bases align to TRBD2. The germline V gene has CDR1 MNHEY and CDR2 SMNVEV (reference sequence). The CDR3 has 14 amino acids. V was pared by 5 bases and J by 4 bases, with 5 bases of the junction left unmatched. The chain's CDR3 is CASSRAGGPYEQYV. The CDR3 nucleotides read TGTGCCAGCAGTCGAGCGGGGGGGCCGTACGAGCAGTACGTC.

The V call is TRBV3-1, the J call TRBJ2-7, with D unresolved. Germline CDR1 reads LGHDT; CDR2 reads YNNKEL (reference sequence). The ends were cut back, 0 bases at V and 2 bases at J, with 17 bases in the middle. CDR3 size: 17 residues. CDR3 residues: CASSQDLVNGPTYEQYF. The CDR3 bases are TGTGCCAGCAGCCAAGACCTGGTGAACGGGCCCACCTACGAGCAGTACTTC.

CDR3 sequence (DNA): TGTGCCAGCAGTCCGGGCCCCCGAGGGTTTTCTGGGGCCAACGTCCTGACTTTC. It translates to CASSPGPRGFSGANVLTF. The chain uses TRBV12-3 or TRBV12-4 and TRBJ2-6, with D possibly matching TRBD2 (5 bases). Trimming took 5 bases from V and 1 from J, leaving 18 bases between them. This CDR3 is 18 amino acids long.

This clonotype was counted a single time. The chain carries TRBV7-2 and TRBJ1-2; 11 nucleotides match TRBD1. CDR1 and CDR2 (germline): SGHTA, FQGNSA. The CDR3 has 13 amino acids. V shed 8 bases, J shed 7 bases, and the junction held 6 bases outside the gene matches. CDR3 in DNA: TGTGCCAGCGGGTTAGGGACAGGGGGTGGCTACACCTTC. Translation gives CASGLGTGGGYTF.

The genes are TRBV6-1 and TRBJ1-2; TRBD1 agrees at 8 bases. V lost 8 bases, J lost 4 bases, and 6 bases stayed unmatched. Germline V gene data show CDR1 as MNHNS and CDR2 as SASEGT. The CDR3 contains 13 residues. The CDR3 is CASGRGRGYGYTF. CDR3 DNA: TGTGCCAGCGGCAGGGGGCGCGGCTATGGCTACACCTTC.

The chain recombines TRBV29-1 with TRBJ2-1; 7 positions match TRBD1. Germline V lookup: CDR1 SQVTM, CDR2 ANQGSEA. The CDR3 has 15 amino acids. The ends lost 4 bases at V and 4 bases at J; junction bases unmatched: 10. The CDR3 sequence: CSVGGRQGSYNEQFF. As DNA, the CDR3 is TGCAGCGTTGGGGGGCGACAGGGCTCTTACAATGAGCAGTTCTTC.

This chain connects TRBV7-8 to TRBJ2-2; D uncertain. This CDR3 spans 12 amino acids. Germline V gives CDR1 SGHVS, CDR2 FQNEAQ. V lost 8 bases to trimming and J lost 0 bases, with 4 bases between them. CDR3 sequence (DNA): TGTGCCAGCGGAGCGAACACCGGGGAGCTGTTTTTT. Encoded protein: CASGANTGELFF.

The V gene is TRBV15, the J gene TRBJ2-1; either TRBD1 or TRBD2 may fit D (6 bases each). The length of the CDR3 is 16 residues. Deletions cut 5 bases from V and 2 bases from J, with 16 bases between. Germline loops: CDR1 LNHNV, CDR2 YYDKDF (reference sequence). This CDR3 is CATSVLRGRTYNEQFF. The DNA for the CDR3 is TGTGCCACCAGCGTCCTTAGGGGGAGGACCTACAATGAGCAGTTCTTC.

The chain combines TRBV27 with TRBJ2-1; a possible D gene is TRBD1 (6 bases). The CDR3 covers 15 residues. Germline V gene lookup returns CDR1 MNHEY and CDR2 SMNVEV (reference sequence). V lost 3 bases and J lost 5, with 14 bases in between. The CDR3 loop reads CASSFSPGQNNEQFF. The CDR3 DNA follows: TGTGCCAGCAGTTTTTCCCCCGGACAGAACAATGAGCAGTTCTTC.

The chain employs TRBV7-2 and TRBJ2-1; D may be TRBD1 (6 bases). Germline-derived CDR1 and CDR2 are SGHTA and FQGNSA. Trimming cost V 4 bases and J 0 bases, with 13 bases left between them. The CDR3 is 16 amino acids. The CDR3 DNA sequence: TGTGCCAGCAGCTCTCCGGACAGTTACTCCTACAATGAGCAGTTCTTC. Translation gives CASSSPDSYSYNEQFF.

V is TRBV7-9 and J is TRBJ2-7; D uncertain. Trimming took 0 bases from V and 6 from J, leaving 9 bases between them. This CDR3 spans 13 amino acids. Germline V lookup: CDR1 SEHNR, CDR2 FQNEAQ (reference sequence). DNA for the CDR3: TGTGCCAGCAGCTTAGCGCCAGAAGGCGAGCAGTACTTC. Amino acids: CASSLAPEGEQYF. Filled out from reference TRBV7-9 and TRBJ2-7, the complete variable domain reads DTGVSQNPRHKITKRGQNVTFRCDPISEHNRLYWYRQTLGQGPEFLTYFQNEAQLEKSRLLSDRFSAERPKGSFSTLEIQRTEQGDSAMYLCASSLAPEGEQYFGPGTRLTVT.

The chain has TRBV5-1 and TRBJ2-2; D is ambiguous. From germline, CDR1 is SGHRS and CDR2 YFSETQ. The V end lost 4 bases, the J end lost 4 bases, and 5 bases lay between the germline ends. This CDR3 contains 12 residues. The CDR3 protein is CASSNPTGELFF. CDR3 DNA: TGCGCCAGCAGCAATCCCACCGGGGAGCTGTTTTTT.

The count of this clonotype is one. The CDR3 spells CASNLGIPYEQYV. CDR3 coding DNA: TGTGCCAGCAATCTCGGGATTCCCTACGAGCAGTACGTC. The V and J genes are TRBV6-1 and TRBJ2-7, with D possibly matching TRBD2 (5 bases). The CDR3 consists of 13 residues. The germline CDR1 and CDR2 sequences are MNHNS and SASEGT. Trimming stripped 7 bases from V and 2 bases from J, with 12 bases between.

CDR3 amino acids: CASSYSSPAGVYNEQFF. The CDR3, as DNA: TGTGCCAGCAGTTACTCATCTCCAGCGGGGGTTTACAATGAGCAGTTCTTC. The V gene is TRBV6-2 or TRBV6-3, the J gene TRBJ2-1, with 8 bases lining up with TRBD2. With 0 bases clipped from V and 4 bases from J, the junction kept 8 bases outside the gene matches. Per the germline V gene, CDR1 is MNHEY and CDR2 is SVGEGT. The CDR3 totals 17 residues.

The chain employs TRBV20-1 and TRBJ1-1, with 9 bases lining up with TRBD1. V shed 5 bases and J 0 bases; nucleotides not matched to a gene: 7. CDR1 is DFQATT and CDR2 is SNEGSKA in the germline V gene (reference sequence). The length of the CDR3 is 15 residues. CDR3 amino acids: CSAPPGTGLNTEAFF. The CDR3 bases are TGCAGTGCTCCGCCTGGGACAGGGTTGAACACTGAAGCTTTCTTT.

The sample holds a few counts of this clonotype. The chain joins TRBV9 to TRBJ2-7; 8 positions match TRBD2. CDR3 size: 13 residues. CDR1 is SGDLS and CDR2 is YYNGEE in the germline V gene. With V trimmed by 4 bases and J by 2 bases, 2 bases remained unmatched. CDR3 in amino acids: CASSPGGAYEQYF. The CDR3 nucleotides are TGTGCCAGCAGCCCGGGGGGGGCCTACGAGCAGTACTTC.

CDR3 bases: TGTGCCAGCAGCGTAGGGGCCGCGGAGACCCAGTACTTC. Amino acids: CASSVGAAETQYF. The chain couples TRBV9 to TRBJ2-5; D not certain. CDR3 size: 13 residues. The V gene lost 0 bases and the J gene lost 5 bases, with 8 bases spanning the gap. Per the germline V gene, CDR1 is SGDLS and CDR2 is YYNGEE.